These T cell receptor beta chains were read from a single sample in a study of blood T cell repertoires in COVID-19. The assay was immunoSEQ multiplex PCR, and TCRdb's table has in-frame clones only and misses some. The repertoire consists of fewer than 200,000 clones, with 75% to 90% occurring once and the leading ten covering about 6.3%. Sequencing was done on a sample of peripheral blood. These receptors came from a man aged 55 to 70 with acute or convalescent COVID-19. CDR3s include the opening cysteine and the closing phenylalanine or tryptophan. Each record gives: V gene, CDR3 protein.

TRBV15 | CATSSPGQWSYEQYF
TRBV5-8 | CASSLRTTVRGPGQPQHF
TRBV5-1 | CASSSVAGDPYNEQFF
TRBV7-7 | CAKQRPGEGNEQFF
TRBV19 | CASSPPTGGNEKLFF
TRBV20-1 | CSASGIADGGVF
TRBV5-1 | CASSSTGGQYGYTF
TRBV7-8 | CASRQDRILMNTEAFF
TRBV6-5 | CASSYSDGGTDTQYF
TRBV7-8 | CASSSSIKQYF
TRBV5-5 | CASSLPGANYGYTF
TRBV7-3 | CASSPLGIPEAFF
TRBV5-6 | CASSVEQVADYGYTF
TRBV19 | CASSPHTQGNQPQHF
TRBV7-2 | CASSLVAGVRDEQFF
TRBV11-2 | CASSEGLAGIYEQYF
TRBV13 | CASSSRTGDGYTF
TRBV7-9 | CASSLGDREQPQHF
TRBV19 | CASSQNYGYTF
TRBV2 | CASNLRESYNEQFF
TRBV19 | CASKPGSIEKLFF
TRBV30 | CAWSSGQGLDYGYTF